These 23 T cell receptor beta chains originate from one sample sequenced in a study of shared clonotypes between healthy human individuals. Sequencing was performed with immunoSEQ multiplex PCR; in TCRdb, only in-frame clones are kept and a portion is missing. The sample lists some 2 million clones; about 95% were seen once. Sequenced: naive CD4+ T cells sorted from blood. Stated subset: CD45RA+ positively selected. The source of these receptors is a man aged 18 to 30 in good health.

This clone was counted once. V and J are TRBV6-5 and TRBJ1-1; 8 nucleotides line up with TRBD1. The trim removed 7 bases at V and 1 base at J, leaving 8 bases unmatched. The CDR3 spans 15 residues. CDR1 MNHEY and CDR2 SVGAGI come from the germline V gene. The DNA of the CDR3 is TGTGCCAGCACCCAGACAGGGGCCGCGAACACTGAAGCTTTCTTT. Encoded protein: CASTQTGAANTEAFF.

The J gene is TRBJ2-7, the V gene TRBV10-3; D gene uncertain. This CDR3 region has 15 residues. CDR1 is ENHRY and CDR2 is SYGVKD in the germline V gene. V was pared by 8 bases and J by 1 base, with 18 bases between. CDR3: CAIGSGAQQSYEQYF. CDR3 DNA: TGTGCCATCGGCTCAGGCGCGCAGCAATCCTACGAGCAGTACTTC.

This chain uses TRBV6-1 with TRBJ2-7; D gene unclear. The CDR3 totals 12 residues. Germline loops: CDR1 MNHNS, CDR2 SASEGT. Trimming pared 2 bases from V and 6 bases from J, leaving 8 bases between. The CDR3, as DNA: TGTGCCAGCAGTGAATATAAGGCCGAGCAGTACTTC. Protein sequence: CASSEYKAEQYF.

The gene calls are TRBV7-9 and TRBJ2-2; D possibly corresponds to TRBD1 (6 bases). The CDR3 contains 16 residues. CDR1 SEHNR and CDR2 FQNEAQ come from the germline V gene (reference sequence). V lost 3 bases, J lost 0 bases, and 11 bases lay in between. CDR3 amino acids: CASSFMGAPNTGELFF. The CDR3 DNA sequence: TGTGCCAGCAGCTTTATGGGGGCGCCGAACACCGGGGAGCTGTTTTTT.

The chain recombines TRBV7-8 with TRBJ1-6; D possibly corresponds to TRBD1 (5 bases). Between the trimmed V and J ends, which lost 0 bases and 10 bases, there was a span of 16 bases. This CDR3 is built from 16 residues. CDR1 is SGHVS and CDR2 is FQNEAQ in the germline V gene. CDR3: CASSLARRGLGSPLHF. DNA for the CDR3: TGTGCCAGCAGCTTAGCTAGAAGGGGCCTTGGGTCACCCCTCCACTTT.

This chain uses TRBV5-1 with TRBJ2-7; D gene ambiguous. Per the germline V gene, CDR1 is SGHRS and CDR2 is YFSETQ. The CDR3 consists of 14 residues. V was trimmed by 0 bases and J by 0 bases, leaving 7 bases between them. The CDR3 protein is CASSLAPPSYEQYF. The CDR3 bases are TGCGCCAGCAGCTTGGCCCCTCCCTCCTACGAGCAGTACTTC.

With respect to this clone: Other DNA sequences within the sample encode an identical CDR3. The chain couples TRBV13 to TRBJ1-6; D is unresolved. V lost 0 bases and J lost 5, with 8 bases in between. CDR3 length equals 15 residues. Germline V gene lookup returns CDR1 PRHDT and CDR2 FYEKMQ (reference sequence). CDR3 in amino acids: CASSLGGRDNSPLHF. DNA for the CDR3: TGTGCCAGCAGCTTAGGCGGGCGAGATAATTCACCCCTCCACTTT.

The chain is built from TRBV6-5 and TRBJ2-4; the D gene is possibly TRBD2 (6 bases). The germline gives CDR1 MNHEY, CDR2 SVGAGI. The V gene lost 2 bases and the J gene lost 1 base, with 6 bases spanning the gap. This CDR3 has 14 amino acids. The CDR3 loop is CASSYGGAKNIQYF. As DNA, the CDR3 is TGTGCCAGCAGTTACGGGGGGGCCAAAAACATTCAGTACTTC.

The chain employs TRBV2 and TRBJ2-7; 10 bases align to TRBD2. Germline lookup yields CDR1 SNHLY and CDR2 FYNNEI. V shed 2 bases and J 5 bases; nucleotides not matched to a gene: 9. The CDR3 runs to 16 residues. The CDR3 bases are TGTGCCAGCAGTGAAAGGGCTAGCGGGAGTTTCAACGAGCAGTACTTC. It specifies CASSERASGSFNEQYF. The variable domain in full, completed from reference TRBV2 and TRBJ2-7, reads EPEVTQTPSHQVTQMGQEVILRCVPISNHLYFYWYRQILGQKVEFLVSFYNNEISEKSEIFDDQFSVERPDGSNFTLKIRSTKLEDSAMYFCASSERASGSFNEQYFGPGTRLTVT.

The chain carries TRBV28 and TRBJ2-5; D remains ambiguous. Trimming removed 2 bases from V and 4 bases from J, with 14 bases in between. The CDR3 runs 15 residues. Germline V gene data show CDR1 as MDHEN and CDR2 as SYDVKM. The CDR3 sequence is CASSLATRAAETQYF. The CDR3 DNA is TGTGCCAGCAGTTTAGCTACACGGGCGGCAGAGACCCAGTACTTC.

The CDR3: CSVQTSLSTDTQYF. As DNA, the CDR3 is TGCAGCGTGCAGACTAGCCTGAGCACAGATACGCAGTATTTT. V and J are TRBV29-1 and TRBJ2-3; 7 bases agree with TRBD2. With V trimmed by 6 bases and J by 0 bases, 6 bases remained unmatched. The CDR3 contains 14 residues. Germline CDR1 and CDR2: SQVTM and ANQGSEA.

V gene TRBV27 combines with J gene TRBJ2-7, with 9 positions matching TRBD2. The CDR3 runs 14 residues. CDR1 MNHEY and CDR2 SMNVEV come from the germline V gene (reference sequence). Trimming cost V 6 bases and J 6 bases; bases outside gene matches: 9. CDR3 in amino acids: CASRRGTSTTEQYF. CDR3 DNA: TGTGCCAGCAGGAGAGGGACTAGCACTACCGAGCAGTACTTC.

The rearrangement links TRBV5-1 to TRBJ2-1, with D possibly TRBD1 on 6 matching bases. V lost 0 bases and J 7 bases, leaving 8 bases between the germline ends. There are 13 residues in the CDR3. Germline loops: CDR1 SGHRS, CDR2 YFSETQ. In DNA, the CDR3 is TGCGCCAGCAGCTTGGAGGGGACAAATGAGCAGTTCTTC. Its protein is CASSLEGTNEQFF.

The chain couples TRBV19 to TRBJ1-6; D gene uncertain. The CDR3 consists of 15 residues. Trimming took off 6 bases at V and 3 bases at J, with 12 bases between the two ends. Germline values: CDR1 LNHDA, CDR2 SQIVND (reference sequence). The CDR3 reads CASRATGNYNSPLHF. The CDR3 coding sequence is TGTGCCAGTAGAGCGACGGGGAACTATAATTCACCCCTCCACTTT.

V is TRBV30 and J is TRBJ2-3; possible D gene TRBD1, 6 bases. The CDR3 sequence is 14 residues long. Trimming removed 0 bases from V and 2 bases from J, with 9 bases in between. Germline-derived CDR1 and CDR2 are GTSNPN and SVGIG (reference sequence). The CDR3 here is CAWSVGTYTDTQYF. CDR3 DNA: TGTGCCTGGAGTGTAGGGACATACACAGATACGCAGTATTTT. The entire variable domain, with the rest obtained from reference TRBV30 and TRBJ2-3, is as follows: SQTIHQWPATLVQPVGSPLSLECTVEGTSNPNLYWYRQAAGRGLQLLFYSVGIGQISSEVPQNLSASRPQDRQFILSSKKLLLSDSGFYLCAWSVGTYTDTQYFGPGTRLTVL.

The chain recombines TRBV18 with TRBJ2-5, with no clear D. The length of the CDR3 is 13 residues. CDR1 is KGHSH and CDR2 is LQKENI in the germline V gene. The germline V and J ends were trimmed by 6 bases and 2 bases, with 10 bases remaining between them. In nucleotides, the CDR3 is TGTGCCAGCTCTAGCCAGGCGCAAGAGACCCAGTACTTC. Translated: CASSSQAQETQYF.

V gene TRBV10-3 combines with J gene TRBJ2-5, with D uncertain. Trimming removed 1 base at V and 5 bases at J, with 5 bases between. CDR3 length equals 12 residues. Per germline, CDR1 ENHRY and CDR2 SYGVKD. CDR3: CAISEFEETQYF. DNA for the CDR3: TGTGCCATCAGTGAGTTTGAGGAGACCCAGTACTTC.

V and J are TRBV30 and TRBJ1-2; D is undetermined. V lost 2 bases and J lost 1, with 8 bases in between. Germline values: CDR1 GTSNPN, CDR2 SVGIG (reference sequence). The CDR3 is 13 residues long. CDR3 amino acids: CAWSLMYNYGYTF. As DNA, the CDR3 is TGTGCCTGGAGTCTCATGTATAACTATGGCTACACCTTC.

The chain employs TRBV7-8 and TRBJ1-3; D remains ambiguous. This CDR3 comprises 15 residues. Germline assignment: CDR1 SGHVS and CDR2 FQNEAQ. V was cut by 5 bases and J by 0 bases, with 11 bases left in between. CDR3 sequence (DNA): TGTGCCAGCAGCAGTGACACCTTCTCTGGAAACACCATATATTTT. The encoded protein is CASSSDTFSGNTIYF.

The genes are TRBV18 and TRBJ1-1; D is perhaps TRBD1 (5 bases). This CDR3 is 16 amino acids long. Germline CDR1 KGHSH, CDR2 LQKENI. Trimming removed 3 bases at V and 5 bases at J, with 19 bases between. The CDR3 protein is CASSPILGLGGTEAFF. The CDR3 DNA reads TGTGCCAGCTCACCTATTCTGGGCTTGGGGGGGACTGAAGCTTTCTTT.

The V and J genes are TRBV18 and TRBJ2-7; 8 nucleotides agree with TRBD1. The CDR3 has 14 residues. The V segment lost 5 bases and the J segment 3 bases; nucleotides outside the gene matches: 6. From germline, CDR1 is KGHSH and CDR2 LQKENI. CDR3 coding DNA: TGTGCCAGCTCAGCAGGGGGCGGCCTCTACGAGCAGTACTTC. Protein product: CASSAGGGLYEQYF.

The chain uses TRBV10-1 and TRBJ2-1; TRBD2 matches 11 bases. Germline CDR1 WNHNN, CDR2 SYGVQD (reference sequence). J was trimmed by 8 bases and V by 2 bases; bases with no gene match: 8. The CDR3 runs 16 residues. The CDR3 region is CASSEASGRTSDEQFF. CDR3 nucleotide sequence: TGCGCCAGCAGTGAGGCTAGCGGGAGGACCAGCGATGAGCAGTTCTTC.

Many counts were recorded for this clone. The gene calls are TRBV30 and TRBJ1-2; D ambiguous. Looked up from germline, CDR1 is GTSNPN and CDR2 is SVGIG (reference sequence). V gave up 0 bases and J gave up 0 bases, with 11 bases separating them. The CDR3 has 15 residues. Here the CDR3 reads CAWSVSRVSNYGYTF. The DNA for the CDR3 is TGTGCCTGGAGTGTGTCGCGGGTCTCTAACTATGGCTACACCTTC.